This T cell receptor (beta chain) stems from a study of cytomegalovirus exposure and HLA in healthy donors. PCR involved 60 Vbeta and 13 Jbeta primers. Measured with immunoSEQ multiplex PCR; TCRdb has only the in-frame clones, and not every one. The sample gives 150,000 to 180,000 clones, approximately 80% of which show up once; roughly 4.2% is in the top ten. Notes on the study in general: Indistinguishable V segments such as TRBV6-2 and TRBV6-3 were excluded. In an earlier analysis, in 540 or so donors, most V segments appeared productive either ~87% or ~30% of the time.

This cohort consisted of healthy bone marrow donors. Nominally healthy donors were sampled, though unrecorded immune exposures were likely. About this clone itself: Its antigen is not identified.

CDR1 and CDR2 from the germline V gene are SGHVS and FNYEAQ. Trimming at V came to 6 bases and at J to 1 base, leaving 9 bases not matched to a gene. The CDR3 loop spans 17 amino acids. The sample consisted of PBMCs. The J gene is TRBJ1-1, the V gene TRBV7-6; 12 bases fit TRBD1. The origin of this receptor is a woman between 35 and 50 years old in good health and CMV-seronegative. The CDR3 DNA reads TGTGCCAGCAGTTCCCGGGACAGGGGGCTTGGGAACACTGAAGCTTTCTTT. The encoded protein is CASSSRDRGLGNTEAFF.